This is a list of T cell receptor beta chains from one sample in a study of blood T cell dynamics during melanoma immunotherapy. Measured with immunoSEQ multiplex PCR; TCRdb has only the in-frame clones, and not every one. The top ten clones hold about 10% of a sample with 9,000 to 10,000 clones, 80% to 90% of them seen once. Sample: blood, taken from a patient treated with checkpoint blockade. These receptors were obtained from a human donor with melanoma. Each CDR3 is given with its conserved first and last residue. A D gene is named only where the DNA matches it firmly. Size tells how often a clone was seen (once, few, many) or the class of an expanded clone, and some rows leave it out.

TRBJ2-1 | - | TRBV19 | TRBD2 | TGTGCCAGTAGTGTCCGCGGGGGGAGCTCCTACAATGAGCAGTTCTTC | CASSVRGGSSYNEQFF
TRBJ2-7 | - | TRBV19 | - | TGTGCCAGTAGTCAGGTGTCAGGGAGAGAGCAGTACTTC | CASSQVSGREQYF
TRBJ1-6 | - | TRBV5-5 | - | TGTGCCAGCAGCGTAGACGGAGCCTATAATTCACCCCTCCACTTT | CASSVDGAYNSPLHF
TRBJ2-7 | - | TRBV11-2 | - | TGTGCCAGCAGCTTGAGTCGGGGTTCGGCCTACGAGCAGTACTTC | CASSLSRGSAYEQYF
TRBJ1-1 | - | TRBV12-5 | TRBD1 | TGTGCTAGTGGTTTGGTAGGACAGGGCGAAAGAAACACTGAAGCTTTCTTT | CASGLVGQGERNTEAFF
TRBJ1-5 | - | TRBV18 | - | TGTGCCAGCTCACCTTGGGGTAATCAGCCCCAGCATTTT | CASSPWGNQPQHF
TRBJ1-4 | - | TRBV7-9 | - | TGTGCCAGCAGCTTAGGCAGCTTTAATGAAAAACTGTTTTTT | CASSLGSFNEKLFF
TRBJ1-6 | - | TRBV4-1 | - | TGCGCCAGCAGCCAAGAGGCCCCGGAGAACTATAATTCACCCCTCCACTTT | CASSQEAPENYNSPLHF
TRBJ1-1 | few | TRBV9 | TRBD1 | TGTGCCAGCAGAAGGGACGCAGGGGGCCTAACTGAAGCTTTCTTT | CASRRDAGGLTEAFF
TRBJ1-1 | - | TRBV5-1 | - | TGCGCCAGCAGCTTGTTAGGACATTCGAACACTGAAGCTTTCTTT | CASSLLGHSNTEAFF
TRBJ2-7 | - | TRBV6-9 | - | TGTGCCAGCAGTTACTCGACGTCGGGGGAGCAGTACTTC | CASSYSTSGEQYF
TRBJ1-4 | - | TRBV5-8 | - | TGTGCCAGCAGCTTGGTTCCTAGCGGGGGGCGCGGCGAAAAACTGTTTTTT | CASSLVPSGGRGEKLFF
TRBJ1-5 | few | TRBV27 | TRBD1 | TGTGCCAGCAGTGCACAGGGGTTAGGCAATCAGCCCCAGCATTTT | CASSAQGLGNQPQHF
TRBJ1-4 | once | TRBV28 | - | TGTGCCAGCAGCTGGGGGGGGAGTTATAATGAAAAACTGTTTTTT | CASSWGGSYNEKLFF
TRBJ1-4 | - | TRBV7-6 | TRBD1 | TGTGCCAGCAGCTTAGCGGGACAGGTTACAACTAATGAAAAACTGTTTTTT | CASSLAGQVTTNEKLFF
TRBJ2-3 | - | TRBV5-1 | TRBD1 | TGCGCCAGCAGCGACGGACAGGGAGGCACAGATACGCAGTATTTT | CASSDGQGGTDTQYF
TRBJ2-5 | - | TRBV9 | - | TGTGCCAGCAGCGTAGAAGGACAGCCTCACGGGACCCAGTACTTC | CASSVEGQPHGTQYF
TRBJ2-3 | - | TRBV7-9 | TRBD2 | TGTGCCAGCAGGTTAGCGGGGGGACACACAGATACGCAGTATTTT | CASRLAGGHTDTQYF
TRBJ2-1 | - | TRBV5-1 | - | TGCGCCAGCAGCTCCGGGACAACCACCTACAATGAGCAGTTCTTC | CASSSGTTTYNEQFF
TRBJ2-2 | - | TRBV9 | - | TGTGCCAGCAGCGTCCTTTCTTCGGCGGGGTGGGTCACCGGGGAGCTGTTTTTT | CASSVLSSAGWVTGELFF
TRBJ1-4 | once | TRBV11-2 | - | TGTGCCAGCAGCTTAGGCGGGTCCGGAAGAGAAAAACTGTTTTTT | CASSLGGSGREKLFF
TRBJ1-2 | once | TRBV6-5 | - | TGTGCCAGCAGCTCGGACGGAAACTATGGCTACACCTTC | CASSSDGNYGYTF
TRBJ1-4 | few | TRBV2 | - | TGTGCCAGCAGTGCCGGGACAACTAATGAAAAACTGTTTTTT | CASSAGTTNEKLFF
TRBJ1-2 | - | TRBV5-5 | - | TGTGCCAGCAGCTTGGACAGGGCACAGAGTAACTATGGCTACACCTTC | CASSLDRAQSNYGYTF
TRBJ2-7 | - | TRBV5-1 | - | TGCGCCAGCAGCCTGGAAAACCGCTTGAACGAGCAGTACTTC | CASSLENRLNEQYF
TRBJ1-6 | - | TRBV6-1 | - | TGTGCCAGCAGTGATCGGACACACTCCTATAATTCACCCCTCCACTTT | CASSDRTHSYNSPLHF
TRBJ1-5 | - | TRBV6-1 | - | TGTGCCAGCAACAGGGTTGGGGTCGACAATCAGCCCCAGCATTTT | CASNRVGVDNQPQHF
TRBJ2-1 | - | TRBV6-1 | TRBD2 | TGTGCCAGCAAAGGGCTAGCGGGGGAAGTCAATGAGCAGTTCTTC | CASKGLAGEVNEQFF
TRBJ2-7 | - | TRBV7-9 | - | TGTGCCAGCAGCGACAGGAGGAGGCTCTACGAGCAGTACTTC | CASSDRRRLYEQYF
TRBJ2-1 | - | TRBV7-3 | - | TGTGCCAGCAGCCCGAATAGGGGGATTCACAATGAGCAGTTCTTC | CASSPNRGIHNEQFF
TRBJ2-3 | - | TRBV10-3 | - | TGTGCCATCAGGACTAGCACAGATACGCAGTATTTT | CAIRTSTDTQYF
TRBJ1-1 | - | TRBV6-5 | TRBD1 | TGTGCCAGCAGTCCGGGACAGGGCAGCAACACTGAAGCTTTCTTT | CASSPGQGSNTEAFF
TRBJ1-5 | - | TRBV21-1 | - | TGTGCCAGCTATCAAGGGGCGGGGGTTGACAATCAGCCCCAGCATTTT | CASYQGAGVDNQPQHF
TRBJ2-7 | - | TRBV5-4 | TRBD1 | TGTGCCAGCAGCTTGGACAGGGGAAAATACGAGCAGTACTTC | CASSLDRGKYEQYF
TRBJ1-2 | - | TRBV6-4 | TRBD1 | TGTGCCAGCAGGGAGCCAGGGGGCTATGGCTACACCTTC | CASREPGGYGYTF
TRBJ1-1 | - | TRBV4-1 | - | TGCGCCAGCAGCCAGGAGCTGACAGGCCGGCGGTTGGAAGCTTTCTTT | CASSQELTGRRLEAFF
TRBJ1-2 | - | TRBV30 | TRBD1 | TGTGCCTGGACAGGGGGCGATGGTGGCTACACCTTC | CAWTGGDGGYTF
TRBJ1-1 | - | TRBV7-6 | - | TGTGCCAGCAGCTTAAGGGGGGAGGGGACAGCTTTCTTT | CASSLRGEGTAFF
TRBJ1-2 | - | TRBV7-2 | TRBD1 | TGTGCCAGCAGCTTAACAGGGGTTGGCTACACCTTC | CASSLTGVGYTF
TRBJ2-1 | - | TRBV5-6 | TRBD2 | TGTGCCAGCAGCTATCCGGGACTAGCCGGGAGAAGTGAGCAGTTCTTC | CASSYPGLAGRSEQFF
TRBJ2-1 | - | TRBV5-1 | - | TGCGCCAGCAGCTTATCAGGGGCCCACAATGAGCAGTTCTTC | CASSLSGAHNEQFF
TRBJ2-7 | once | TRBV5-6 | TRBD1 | TGTGCCAGCAGCTTGGCCGGGGACAGGGAGCAGTACTTC | CASSLAGDREQYF
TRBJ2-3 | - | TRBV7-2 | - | TGTGCCAGCAGCGGGTCTCGGGATACGCAGTATTTT | CASSGSRDTQYF
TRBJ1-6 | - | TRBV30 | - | TGTGCCTGGGGTGATCCCGAGAGCTCCTATAATTCACCCCTCCACTTT | CAWGDPESSYNSPLHF
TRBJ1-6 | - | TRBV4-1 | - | TGCGCCAGCAGCTACCCAGGAGGGGATTCACCCCTCCACTTT | CASSYPGGDSPLHF
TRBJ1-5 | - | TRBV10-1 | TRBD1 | TGCGCCAGCAGGGGGGACAGGGCAAATCAGCCCCAGCATTTT | CASRGDRANQPQHF
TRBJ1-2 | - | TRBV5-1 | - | TGCGCCAGCAGCTCCGGGACCGGAATTAACTATGGCTACACCTTC | CASSSGTGINYGYTF
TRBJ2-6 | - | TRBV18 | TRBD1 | TGTGCCAGCTCACCACTTTCAGGGGGAAACTCTGGGGCCAACGTCCTGACTTTC | CASSPLSGGNSGANVLTF
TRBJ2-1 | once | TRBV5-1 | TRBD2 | TGCGCCAGCAGCTTGTCACGGGGGGGCCCCAATGAGCAGTTCTTC | CASSLSRGGPNEQFF
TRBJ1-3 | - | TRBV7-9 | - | TGTGCCAGCAGGGGTATTCGGACCAAACAAGGAAACACCATATATTTT | CASRGIRTKQGNTIYF
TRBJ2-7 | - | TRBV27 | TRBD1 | TGTGCCAGCAGTCTCCGGGTCTGGGACAGGGATGACAAAATTACCTCCTACGAGCAGTACTTC | CASSLRVWDRDDKITSYEQYF
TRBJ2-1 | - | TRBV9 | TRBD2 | TGTGCCAGCAGCGCGGAGGGACTAGCGGGGGGACGAACCTACAATGAGCAGTTCTTC | CASSAEGLAGGRTYNEQFF
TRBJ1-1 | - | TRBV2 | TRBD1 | TGTGCCAGCAGGTTCCAGGGGGCCGGTGAGAACACTGAAGCTTTCTTT | CASRFQGAGENTEAFF
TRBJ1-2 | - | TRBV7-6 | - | TGTGCCAGCAGCTTGCAGACAGTCGATGGCTACACCTTC | CASSLQTVDGYTF
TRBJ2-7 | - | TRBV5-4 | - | TGTGCCAGCAGCTTGGCCAGGGCAAGCTCCTACGAGCAGTACTTC | CASSLARASSYEQYF